The T cell receptor (beta chain) under discussion was sequenced for a study of blood T cell repertoires in COVID-19. Assay used: immunoSEQ multiplex PCR; TCRdb lists only in-frame clones, some missing. The data contain a few hundred thousand clones, around 85% of them seen just once; the ten biggest clones take up just over 7%. Germline values: CDR1 MNHNY, CDR2 SVGAGI (reference sequence). The CDR3 sequence is 14 residues long. J lost 1 base, V lost 0 bases, and 0 bases had no gene match. This clonotype was sampled from a human donor in a cohort sampled during active COVID-19. The chain employs TRBV6-6 and TRBJ2-7; 7 nucleotides match TRBD2. Sequences were obtained from peripheral blood. The CDR3 loop is CASSYSGGSYEQYF. CDR3 DNA: TGTGCCAGCAGTTACTCGGGAGGGTCCTACGAGCAGTACTTC.